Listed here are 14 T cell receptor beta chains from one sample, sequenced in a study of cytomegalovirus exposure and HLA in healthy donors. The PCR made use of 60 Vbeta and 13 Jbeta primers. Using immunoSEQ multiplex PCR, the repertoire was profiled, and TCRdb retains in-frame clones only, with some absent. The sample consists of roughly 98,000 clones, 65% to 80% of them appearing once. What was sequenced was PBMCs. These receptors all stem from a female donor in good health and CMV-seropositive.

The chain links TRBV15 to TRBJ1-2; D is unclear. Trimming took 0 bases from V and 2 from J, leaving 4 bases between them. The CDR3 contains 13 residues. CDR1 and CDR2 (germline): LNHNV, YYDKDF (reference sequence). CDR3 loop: CATSREQNYGYTF. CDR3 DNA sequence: TGTGCCACCAGCAGAGAACAGAACTATGGCTACACCTTC.

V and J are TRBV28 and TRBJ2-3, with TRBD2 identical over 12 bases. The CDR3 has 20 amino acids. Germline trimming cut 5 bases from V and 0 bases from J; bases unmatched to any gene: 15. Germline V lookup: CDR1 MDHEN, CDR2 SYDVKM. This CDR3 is CASSPRLAGAQARSTDTQYF. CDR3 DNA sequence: TGTGCCAGCAGTCCAAGACTAGCGGGGGCCCAGGCGCGTAGCACAGATACGCAGTATTTT.

DNA for the CDR3: TGTGCCAGCAGCGAGGACAGGGTACGTGGCTACACCTTC. This translates into CASSEDRVRGYTF. The chain uses TRBV7-2 and TRBJ1-2; 8 bases are a match to TRBD1. The germline CDR1 and CDR2 sequences are SGHTA and FQGNSA. Trimming at V came to 5 bases and at J to 7 bases, leaving 6 bases not matched to a gene. The CDR3 has 13 amino acids.

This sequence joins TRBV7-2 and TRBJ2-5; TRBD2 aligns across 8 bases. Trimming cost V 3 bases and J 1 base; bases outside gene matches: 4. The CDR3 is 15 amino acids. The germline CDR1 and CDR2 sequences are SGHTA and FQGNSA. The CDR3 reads CASSFNGGVQETQYF. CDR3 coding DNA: TGTGCCAGCAGCTTCAACGGGGGGGTCCAAGAGACCCAGTACTTC.

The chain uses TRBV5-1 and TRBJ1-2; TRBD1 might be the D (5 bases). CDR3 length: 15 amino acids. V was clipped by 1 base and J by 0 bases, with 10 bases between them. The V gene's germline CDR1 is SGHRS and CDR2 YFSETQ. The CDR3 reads CASSLRGSPNYGYTF. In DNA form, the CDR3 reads TGCGCCAGCAGCTTGAGGGGTAGCCCTAACTATGGCTACACCTTC. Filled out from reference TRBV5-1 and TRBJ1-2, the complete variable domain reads KAGVTQTPRYLIKTRGQQVTLSCSPISGHRSVSWYQQTPGQGLQFLFEYFSETQRNKGNFPGRFSGRQFSNSRSEMNVSTLELGDSALYLCASSLRGSPNYGYTFGSGTRLTVV.

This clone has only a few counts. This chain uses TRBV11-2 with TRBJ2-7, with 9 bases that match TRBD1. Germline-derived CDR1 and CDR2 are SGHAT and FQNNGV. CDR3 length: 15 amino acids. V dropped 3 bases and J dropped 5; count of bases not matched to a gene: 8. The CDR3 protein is CASSFWGQGVHEQYF. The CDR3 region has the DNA TGTGCCAGCAGCTTCTGGGGACAGGGAGTCCACGAGCAGTACTTC.

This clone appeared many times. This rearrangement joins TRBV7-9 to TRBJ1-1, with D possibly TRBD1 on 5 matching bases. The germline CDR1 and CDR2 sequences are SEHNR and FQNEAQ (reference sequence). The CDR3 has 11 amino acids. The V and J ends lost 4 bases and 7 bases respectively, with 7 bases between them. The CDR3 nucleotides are TGTGCCAGCAGCTCGACAGTTGAAGCTTTCTTT. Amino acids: CASSSTVEAFF. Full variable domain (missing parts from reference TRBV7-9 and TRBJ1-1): DTGVSQNPRHKITKRGQNVTFRCDPISEHNRLYWYRQTLGQGPEFLTYFQNEAQLEKSRLLSDRFSAERPKGSFSTLEIQRTEQGDSAMYLCASSSTVEAFFGQGTRLTVV.

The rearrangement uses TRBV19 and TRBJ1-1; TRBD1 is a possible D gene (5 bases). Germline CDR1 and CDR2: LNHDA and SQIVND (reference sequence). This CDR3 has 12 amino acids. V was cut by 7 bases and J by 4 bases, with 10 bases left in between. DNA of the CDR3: TGTGCCAGTACCCCGGGGGTCACTGAAGCTTTCTTT. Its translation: CASTPGVTEAFF.

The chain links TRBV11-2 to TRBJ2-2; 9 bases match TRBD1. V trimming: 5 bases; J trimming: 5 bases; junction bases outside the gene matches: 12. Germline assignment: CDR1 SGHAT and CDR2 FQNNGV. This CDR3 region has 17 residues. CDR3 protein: CASSQNIQGARTGELFF. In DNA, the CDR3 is TGTGCCAGCAGCCAAAATATACAGGGGGCGAGGACCGGGGAGCTGTTTTTT.

CDR3 coding DNA: TGTGCCAGTTCCAAATTAAACACCATATATTTT. Translating it yields CASSKLNTIYF. This chain links TRBV19 with TRBJ1-3; D is unclear. Germline V gives CDR1 LNHDA, CDR2 SQIVND (reference sequence). CDR3 length equals 11 residues. Between the trimmed V and J ends, which lost 8 bases and 6 bases, there was a span of 8 bases.

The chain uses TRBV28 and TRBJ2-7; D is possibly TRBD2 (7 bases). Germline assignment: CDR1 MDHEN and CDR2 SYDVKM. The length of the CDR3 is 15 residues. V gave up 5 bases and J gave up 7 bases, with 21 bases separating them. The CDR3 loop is CASSVIRGGYYEQYF. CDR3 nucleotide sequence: TGTGCCAGCAGTGTCATAAGGGGGGGATACTATGAGCAGTACTTC.

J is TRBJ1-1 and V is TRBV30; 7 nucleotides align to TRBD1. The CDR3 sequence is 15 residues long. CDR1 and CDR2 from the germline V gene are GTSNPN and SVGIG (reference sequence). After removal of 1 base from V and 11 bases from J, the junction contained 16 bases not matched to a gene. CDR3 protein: CAWSGHVQGSLEAFF. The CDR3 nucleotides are TGTGCCTGGAGTGGCCACGTACAGGGGAGCTTGGAGGCTTTCTTT.

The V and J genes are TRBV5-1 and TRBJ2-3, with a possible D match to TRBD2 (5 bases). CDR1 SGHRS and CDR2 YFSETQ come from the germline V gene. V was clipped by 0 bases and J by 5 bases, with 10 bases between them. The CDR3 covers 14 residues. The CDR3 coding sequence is TGCGCCAGCAGCTTGGGGCAGACTATAGATACGCAGTATTTT. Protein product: CASSLGQTIDTQYF.

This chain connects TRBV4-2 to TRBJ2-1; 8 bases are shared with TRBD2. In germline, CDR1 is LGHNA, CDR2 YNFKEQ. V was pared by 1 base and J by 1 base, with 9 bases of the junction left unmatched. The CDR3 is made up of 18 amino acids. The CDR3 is CASSQVAAGGGSYNEQFF. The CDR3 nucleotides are TGTGCCAGCAGCCAAGTCGCGGCCGGCGGGGGGTCCTACAATGAGCAGTTCTTC.